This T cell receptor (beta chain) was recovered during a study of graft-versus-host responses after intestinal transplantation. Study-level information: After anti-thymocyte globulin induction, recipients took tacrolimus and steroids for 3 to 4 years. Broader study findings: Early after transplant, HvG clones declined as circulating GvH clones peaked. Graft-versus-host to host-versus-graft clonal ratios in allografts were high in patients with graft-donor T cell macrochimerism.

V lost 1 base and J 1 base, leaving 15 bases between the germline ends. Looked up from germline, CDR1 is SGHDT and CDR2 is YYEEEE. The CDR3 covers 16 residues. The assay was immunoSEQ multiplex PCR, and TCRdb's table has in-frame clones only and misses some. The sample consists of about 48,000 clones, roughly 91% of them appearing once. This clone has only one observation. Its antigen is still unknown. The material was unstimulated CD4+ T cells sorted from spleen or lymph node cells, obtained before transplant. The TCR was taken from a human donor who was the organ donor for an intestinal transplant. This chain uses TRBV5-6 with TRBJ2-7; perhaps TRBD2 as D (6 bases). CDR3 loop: CASSLFRGSSSYEQYF. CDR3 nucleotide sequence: TGTGCCAGCAGCTTGTTTCGGGGGAGCTCTTCCTACGAGCAGTACTTC. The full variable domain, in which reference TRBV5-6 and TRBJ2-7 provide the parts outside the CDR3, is DAGVTQSPTHLIKTRGQQVTLRCSPKSGHDTVSWYQQALGQGPQFIFQYYEEEERQRGNFPDRFSGHQFPNYSSELNVNALLLGDSALYLCASSLFRGSSSYEQYFGPGTRLTVT.